The clone carrying this T cell receptor beta chain has a handful of counts. What it recognizes is unknown. The assay was immunoSEQ multiplex PCR, and TCRdb's table has in-frame clones only and misses some. The data show around 190,000 clones, with 85% seen just once and approximately 15% held by the top ten. This sample is drawn from a study of cytomegalovirus exposure and HLA in healthy donors. In the study overall: The 100 to 150 validation repertoires and the roughly 680 first-cohort repertoires shared a platform, a later analysis reported.

The germline V gene has CDR1 MNHNS and CDR2 SASEGT. The V and J ends lost 4 bases and 1 base respectively, with 10 bases between them. The CDR3 is 14 residues long. Findings and caveats of the study: High specificity and sensitivity for cytomegalovirus status were reported for the classifier. There were some public TCRs occurring in many donors, but most TCR sequences were rare. According to a later analysis, TCR clusters from the first cohort tended to co-occur in the approximately 120 validation repertoires.

This TCR was sampled from a man between 18 and 35 years old in good health and CMV-seropositive. The sequenced sample consisted of PBMCs. V and J are TRBV6-1 and TRBJ1-1, with D perhaps TRBD1 (5 bases). In DNA, the CDR3 is TGTGCCAGCAGTGGGGGCTTCTCGAACACTGAAGCTTTCTTT. Translated, it gives CASSGGFSNTEAFF.